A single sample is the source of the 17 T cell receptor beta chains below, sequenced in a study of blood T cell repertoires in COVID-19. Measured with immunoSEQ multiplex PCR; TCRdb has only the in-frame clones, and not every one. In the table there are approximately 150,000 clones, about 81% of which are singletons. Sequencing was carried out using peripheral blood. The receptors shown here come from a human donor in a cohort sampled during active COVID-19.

The DNA of the CDR3 is TGTGCCAGCAGTCCGACAGGCCGGAATTCACCCCTCCACTTT. Translating gives CASSPTGRNSPLHF. V usage is TRBV27 and J usage is TRBJ1-6; D is possibly TRBD1 (6 bases). V shed 5 bases and J shed 7 bases, with 12 bases lying between them. The CDR3 contains 14 residues. The germline V gene encodes CDR1 MNHEY and CDR2 SMNVEV (reference sequence).

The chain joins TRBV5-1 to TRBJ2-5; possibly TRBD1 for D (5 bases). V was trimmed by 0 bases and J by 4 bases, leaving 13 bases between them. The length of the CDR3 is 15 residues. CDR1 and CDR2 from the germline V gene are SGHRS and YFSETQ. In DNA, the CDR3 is TGCGCCAGCAGCTTGGCCGGGCAGGGCAGAGAGACCCAGTACTTC. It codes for CASSLAGQGRETQYF.

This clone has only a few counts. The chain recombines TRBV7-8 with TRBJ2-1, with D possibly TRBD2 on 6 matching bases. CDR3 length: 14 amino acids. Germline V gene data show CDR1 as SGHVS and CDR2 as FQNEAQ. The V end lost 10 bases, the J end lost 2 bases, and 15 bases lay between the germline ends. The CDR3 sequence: CATGERVPYNEQFF. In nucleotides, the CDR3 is TGTGCCACGGGGGAGCGGGTCCCCTACAATGAGCAGTTCTTC.

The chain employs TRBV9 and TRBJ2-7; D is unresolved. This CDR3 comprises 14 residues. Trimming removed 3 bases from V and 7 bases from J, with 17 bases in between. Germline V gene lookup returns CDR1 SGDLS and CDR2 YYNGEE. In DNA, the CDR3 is TGTGCCAGCAGCGACATACCGATTACGAAAGAGCAGTACTTC. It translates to CASSDIPITKEQYF.

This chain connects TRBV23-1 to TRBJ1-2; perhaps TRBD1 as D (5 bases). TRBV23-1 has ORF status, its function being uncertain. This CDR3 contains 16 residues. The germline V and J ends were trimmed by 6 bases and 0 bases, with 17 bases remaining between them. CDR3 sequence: CASSPLDRLPNYGYTF. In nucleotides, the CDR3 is TGCGCCAGCAGCCCTCTCGACAGACTCCCTAACTATGGCTACACCTTC.

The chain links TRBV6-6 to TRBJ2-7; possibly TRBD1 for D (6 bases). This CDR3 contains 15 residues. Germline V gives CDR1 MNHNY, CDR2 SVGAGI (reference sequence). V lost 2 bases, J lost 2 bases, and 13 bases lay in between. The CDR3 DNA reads TGTGCCAGCAGTTACCAGGGACATCCGACCTACGAGCAGTACTTC. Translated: CASSYQGHPTYEQYF.

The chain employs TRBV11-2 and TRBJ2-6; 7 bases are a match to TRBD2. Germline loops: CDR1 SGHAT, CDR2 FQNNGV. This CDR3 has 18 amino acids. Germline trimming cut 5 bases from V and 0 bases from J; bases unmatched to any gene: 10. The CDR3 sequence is CASSPRTSALSGANVLTF. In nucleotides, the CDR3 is TGTGCCAGCAGCCCCCGGACTAGTGCCCTCTCTGGGGCCAACGTCCTGACTTTC.

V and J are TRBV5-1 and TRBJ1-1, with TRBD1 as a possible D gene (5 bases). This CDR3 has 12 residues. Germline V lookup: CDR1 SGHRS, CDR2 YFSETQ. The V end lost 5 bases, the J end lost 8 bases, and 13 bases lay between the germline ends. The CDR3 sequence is CASSTGGREAFF. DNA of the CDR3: TGCGCCAGCAGTACCGGGGGACGCGAAGCTTTCTTT.

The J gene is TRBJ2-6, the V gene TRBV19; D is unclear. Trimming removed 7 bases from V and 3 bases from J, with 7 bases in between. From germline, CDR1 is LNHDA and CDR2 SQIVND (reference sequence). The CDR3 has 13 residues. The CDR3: CASTPSGANVLTF. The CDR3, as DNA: TGTGCCAGTACCCCGAGTGGGGCCAACGTCCTGACTTTC.

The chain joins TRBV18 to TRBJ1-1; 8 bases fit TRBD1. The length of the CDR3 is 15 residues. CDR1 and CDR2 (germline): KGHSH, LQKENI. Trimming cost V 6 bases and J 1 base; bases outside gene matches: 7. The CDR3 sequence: CASSLIGQGNTEAFF. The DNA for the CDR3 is TGTGCCAGCTCCCTCATAGGACAGGGGAACACTGAAGCTTTCTTT.

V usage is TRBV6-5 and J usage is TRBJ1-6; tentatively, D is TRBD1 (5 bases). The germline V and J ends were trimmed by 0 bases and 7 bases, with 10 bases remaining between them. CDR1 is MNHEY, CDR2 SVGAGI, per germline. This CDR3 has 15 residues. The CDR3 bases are TGTGCCAGCAGTTACTCGGGGGGTTGGAATTCACCCCTCCACTTT. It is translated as CASSYSGGWNSPLHF.

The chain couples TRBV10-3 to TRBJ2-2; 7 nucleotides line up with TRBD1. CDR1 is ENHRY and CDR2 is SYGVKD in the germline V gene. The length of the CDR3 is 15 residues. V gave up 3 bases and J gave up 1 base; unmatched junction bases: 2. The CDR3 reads CAISDGTENTGELFF. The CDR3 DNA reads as TGTGCCATCAGTGATGGGACAGAGAACACCGGGGAGCTGTTTTTT.

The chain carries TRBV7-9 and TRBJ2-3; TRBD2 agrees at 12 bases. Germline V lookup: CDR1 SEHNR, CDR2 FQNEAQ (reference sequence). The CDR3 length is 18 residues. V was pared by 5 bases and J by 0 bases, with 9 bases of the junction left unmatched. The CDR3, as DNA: TGTGCCAGCAGCCTTACTAGCGGGAGGATATTTAGCACAGATACGCAGTATTTT. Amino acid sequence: CASSLTSGRIFSTDTQYF.

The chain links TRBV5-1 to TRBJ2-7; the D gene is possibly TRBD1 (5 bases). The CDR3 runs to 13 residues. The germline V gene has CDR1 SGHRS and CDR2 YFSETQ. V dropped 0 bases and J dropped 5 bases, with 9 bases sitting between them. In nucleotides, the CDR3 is TGCGCCAGCAGCTTGGGACAGTCTAACGAGCAGTACTTC. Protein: CASSLGQSNEQYF.

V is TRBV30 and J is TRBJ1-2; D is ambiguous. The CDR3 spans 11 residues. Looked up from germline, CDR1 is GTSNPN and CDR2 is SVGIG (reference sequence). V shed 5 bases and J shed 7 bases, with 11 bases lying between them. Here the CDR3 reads CAWGGKSGYTF. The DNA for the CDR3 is TGTGCCTGGGGCGGGAAGAGTGGCTACACCTTC. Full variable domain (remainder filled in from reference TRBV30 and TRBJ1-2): SQTIHQWPATLVQPVGSPLSLECTVEGTSNPNLYWYRQAAGRGLQLLFYSVGIGQISSEVPQNLSASRPQDRQFILSSKKLLLSDSGFYLCAWGGKSGYTFGSGTRLTVV.

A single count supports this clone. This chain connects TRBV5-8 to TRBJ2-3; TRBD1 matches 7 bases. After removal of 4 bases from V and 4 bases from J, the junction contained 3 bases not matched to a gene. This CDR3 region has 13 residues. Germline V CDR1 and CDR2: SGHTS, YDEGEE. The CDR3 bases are TGTGCCAGCAGCCCGGGACAGTCAGATACGCAGTATTTT. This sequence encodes CASSPGQSDTQYF.

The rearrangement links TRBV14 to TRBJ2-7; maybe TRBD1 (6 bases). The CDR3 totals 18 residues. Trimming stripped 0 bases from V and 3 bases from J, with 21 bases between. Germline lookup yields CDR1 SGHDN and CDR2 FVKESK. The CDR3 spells CASSQEGQGNTVGYEQYF. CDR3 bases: TGTGCCAGCAGCCAAGAGGGGCAGGGGAACACTGTTGGCTACGAGCAGTACTTC.